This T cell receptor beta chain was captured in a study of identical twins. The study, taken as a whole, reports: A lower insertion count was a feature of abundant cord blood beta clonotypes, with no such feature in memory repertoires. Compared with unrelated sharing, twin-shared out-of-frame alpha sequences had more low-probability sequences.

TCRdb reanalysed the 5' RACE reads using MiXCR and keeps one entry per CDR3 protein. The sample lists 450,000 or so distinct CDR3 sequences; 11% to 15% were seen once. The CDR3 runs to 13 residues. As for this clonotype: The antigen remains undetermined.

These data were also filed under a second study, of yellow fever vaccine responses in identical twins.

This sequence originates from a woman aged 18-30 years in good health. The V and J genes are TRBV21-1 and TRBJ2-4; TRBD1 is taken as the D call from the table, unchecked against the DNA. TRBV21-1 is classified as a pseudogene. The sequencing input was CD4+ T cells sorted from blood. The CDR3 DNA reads TGTGCCAGCAGCGCCGGGCCCAAAAACATTCAGTACTTC. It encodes CASSAGPKNIQYF.